The 28 T cell receptor beta chains listed next were all sequenced from one sample in a study of T-cell memory formation after mild COVID-19. TCRdb re-derived calls from the 5' RACE reads in MiXCR, one entry per CDR3 protein. The sample lists around 450,000 distinct CDR3 sequences, 20% to 30% occurring once. The sample comprised PBMCs or a T cell subset sorted from them (not recorded which). Receptors were obtained from an adult woman who had mild COVID-19 (a few samples of this study predate the infection). Cell type and time point are not known.

This clonotype was seen more than once but under ten times. Here the CDR3 DNA reads TGTGCCAGCAGCGTAGACGGGGCCCCCGGAAAGACCCAGTACTTC. It yields the protein CASSVDGAPGKTQYF. The rearrangement joins TRBV9 to TRBJ2-5; D possibly matches TRBD1 or TRBD2 (5 bases each). Deletions cut 0 bases from V and 6 bases from J, with 15 bases between. Germline V gene lookup returns CDR1 SGDLS and CDR2 YYNGEE. The CDR3 loop spans 15 amino acids.

J is TRBJ2-5 and V is TRBV7-7; D may be TRBD1 (6 bases). This CDR3 contains 14 residues. Germline V gene data show CDR1 as SSHAT and CDR2 as FNYEAQ (reference sequence). Trimming cost V 4 bases and J 5 bases, with 14 bases left between them. CDR3 loop: CASSSTGIWETQYF. The CDR3 DNA sequence: TGTGCCAGCAGCTCCACAGGGATTTGGGAGACCCAGTACTTC.

This clonotype was observed a few times. This sequence joins TRBV9 and TRBJ2-1; D not certain. The ends were cut back, 0 bases at V and 5 bases at J, with 3 bases in the middle. This CDR3 is 12 amino acids long. Germline-derived CDR1 and CDR2 are SGDLS and YYNGEE. This CDR3 reads CASSVEDNEQFF. Here the CDR3 DNA reads TGTGCCAGCAGCGTAGAAGACAATGAGCAGTTCTTC.

This clonotype was observed a few times. The chain is built from TRBV7-9 and TRBJ1-1; no definite D call. The ends were cut back, 1 base at V and 0 bases at J, with 6 bases in the middle. The germline CDR1 and CDR2 sequences are SEHNR and FQNEAQ (reference sequence). This CDR3 has 14 amino acids. CDR3 nucleotides: TGTGCCAGCAGCTTAGGCAGCTTGAACACTGAAGCTTTCTTT. Translated: CASSLGSLNTEAFF.

This clonotype was seen more than once but under ten times. The chain joins TRBV15 to TRBJ2-7; D gene ambiguous. Germline CDR1 and CDR2: LNHNV and YYDKDF (reference sequence). Trimming removed 0 bases at V and 5 bases at J, with 5 bases between. CDR3 length: 12 residues. The CDR3 sequence: CATSREWDEQYF. For the CDR3, the DNA is TGTGCCACCAGCAGAGAGTGGGACGAGCAGTACTTC.

This clonotype was detected many times. The chain couples TRBV9 to TRBJ2-7, with 9 bases lining up with TRBD2. Germline loops: CDR1 SGDLS, CDR2 YYNGEE. The CDR3 is 14 residues long. Germline trimming cut 8 bases from V and 0 bases from J; bases unmatched to any gene: 6. CDR3 in DNA: TGTGCCAGTGCCTTTAGCGGGAGCTCCTACGAGCAGTACTTC. Its protein is CASAFSGSSYEQYF.

The chain has TRBV12-3 or TRBV12-4 and TRBJ1-6; 8 bases agree with TRBD1. After removal of 5 bases from V and 7 bases from J, the junction contained 4 bases not matched to a gene. The CDR3 sequence is 14 residues long. The CDR3 DNA reads as TGTGCCAGCAGTCCACAGGGGGTCAATTCACCCCTCCACTTT. Translation: CASSPQGVNSPLHF.

This chain connects TRBV7-3 to TRBJ2-3; 9 bases are a match to TRBD1. The germline V gene encodes CDR1 SGHTA and CDR2 FQGTGA. Germline trimming cut 3 bases from V and 3 bases from J; bases unmatched to any gene: 10. CDR3 length equals 17 residues. CDR3 loop: CASSFTPNRGPTDTQYF. CDR3 bases: TGTGCCAGCAGCTTCACCCCGAACAGGGGGCCGACAGATACGCAGTATTTT.

V gene TRBV27 combines with J gene TRBJ2-6, with 8 bases that match TRBD2. Trimming at V came to 3 bases and at J to 4 bases, leaving 20 bases not matched to a gene. The CDR3 has 21 amino acids. Germline CDR1 MNHEY, CDR2 SMNVEV (reference sequence). The CDR3 nucleotides are TGTGCCAGCAGTTTCGGGTTACCGGGGGGGGCCGATCGGTCAGGGGCCAACGTCCTGACTTTC. Protein product: CASSFGLPGGADRSGANVLTF. Together with reference TRBV27 and TRBJ2-6, the CDR3 gives the full variable domain: EAQVTQNPRYLITVTGKKLTVTCSQNMNHEYMSWYRQDPGLGLRQIYYSMNVEVTDKGDVPEGYKVSRKEKRNFPLILESPSPNQTSLYFCASSFGLPGGADRSGANVLTFGAGSRLTVL.

The chain is built from TRBV28 and TRBJ1-2, with D hard to call. Trimming left V 2 bases short and J 8 bases short, with 21 bases between. The CDR3 is made up of 16 amino acids. Germline lookup yields CDR1 MDHEN and CDR2 SYDVKM. The CDR3 is CASSLVAAVPIGGYTF. The CDR3 nucleotides read TGTGCCAGCAGTTTAGTGGCAGCAGTCCCGATAGGAGGCTACACCTTC.

The chain combines TRBV6-5 with TRBJ1-5; D not resolved. The CDR3 spans 12 residues. Germline CDR1 reads MNHEY; CDR2 reads SVGAGI. Trimming removed 6 bases at V and 3 bases at J, with 6 bases between. CDR3 protein: CASSGDNQPQHF. CDR3 DNA sequence: TGTGCCAGCAGCGGAGACAATCAGCCCCAGCATTTT.

A few counts support this clonotype. The chain recombines TRBV12-3 or TRBV12-4 with TRBJ2-7; 9 bases match TRBD1. The V gene end was trimmed by 6 bases and the J gene end by 5 bases; junction bases not matched to a gene: 5. The CDR3 runs 13 residues. CDR3 amino acids: CASRQGAGDEQYF. In nucleotides, the CDR3 is TGTGCCAGCAGACAGGGGGCAGGGGACGAGCAGTACTTC.

J is TRBJ1-1 and V is TRBV12-3 or TRBV12-4; D remains unclear. V was cut by 1 base and J by 11 bases, with 11 bases left in between. This CDR3 is 12 amino acids long. This CDR3 is CASSLVWERAFF. The DNA of the CDR3 is TGTGCCAGCAGTTTAGTCTGGGAGAGGGCTTTCTTT.

The chain joins TRBV7-6 to TRBJ2-7, with a tentative D call TRBD2 (6 bases). The V and J ends lost 9 bases and 2 bases respectively, with 14 bases between them. This CDR3 is 13 amino acids long. CDR1 is SGHVS, CDR2 FNYEAQ, per germline. The DNA of the CDR3 is TGTGCCAGTAGCGGTGAAGGCACCTACGAGCAGTACTTC. Residues: CASSGEGTYEQYF.

V and J are TRBV20-1 and TRBJ1-1; D gene uncertain. V gave up 1 base and J gave up 1 base, with 7 bases separating them. The CDR3 runs to 13 residues. Germline V lookup: CDR1 DFQATT, CDR2 SNEGSKA (reference sequence). DNA of the CDR3: TGCAGTGCTAGAGGGACGTCGAACACTGAAGCTTTCTTT. Translating it yields CSARGTSNTEAFF.

The chain uses TRBV27 and TRBJ1-6; TRBD1 matches at 8 bases. CDR1 is MNHEY and CDR2 is SMNVEV in the germline V gene (reference sequence). After removal of 3 bases from V and 6 bases from J, the junction contained 4 bases not matched to a gene. This CDR3 comprises 15 residues. The CDR3 DNA reads as TGTGCCAGCAGTTTTCAGGGGGCTGGTAATTCACCCCTCCACTTT. Translating it yields CASSFQGAGNSPLHF.

This clonotype was counted ten times or more. The chain recombines TRBV6-1 with TRBJ1-1; D remains ambiguous. Germline V gives CDR1 MNHNS, CDR2 SASEGT. Trimming removed 2 bases at V and 8 bases at J, with 9 bases between. The CDR3 has 12 amino acids. The CDR3 protein is CASSEHPWEAFF. The CDR3, as DNA: TGTGCCAGCAGTGAACACCCTTGGGAAGCTTTCTTT.

This rearrangement joins TRBV3-1 to TRBJ2-5; D is unclear. Between the trimmed V and J ends, which lost 2 bases and 7 bases, there was a span of 8 bases. The CDR3 length is 12 residues. Per germline, CDR1 LGHDT and CDR2 YNNKEL (reference sequence). The CDR3 DNA sequence: TGTGCCAGCAGCCAACGTCCAGGGACCCAGTACTTC. Encoded protein: CASSQRPGTQYF.

V and J are TRBV20-1 and TRBJ2-5; D is unresolved. The V and J ends lost 7 bases and 0 bases respectively, with 6 bases between them. CDR1 and CDR2 (germline): DFQATT, SNEGSKA (reference sequence). This CDR3 has 11 amino acids. In DNA form, the CDR3 reads TGCAGTGTTACGTACCAAGAGACCCAGTACTTC. Protein: CSVTYQETQYF.

The V and J genes are TRBV24-1 and TRBJ2-1; perhaps TRBD2 as D (6 bases). This CDR3 is 12 amino acids long. V was shortened by 8 bases and J by 7 bases, with 11 bases between the two germline ends. From germline, CDR1 is KGHDR and CDR2 SFDVKD. The DNA of the CDR3 is TGTGCCACCATGGGACTGCGGAATGAGCAGTTCTTC. Translation gives CATMGLRNEQFF.

This clonotype was counted many times. As DNA, the CDR3 is TGTGCCAGCAGCCCGGACAGGCGGGGTGAGCAGTTCTTC. It codes for CASSPDRRGEQFF. This rearrangement joins TRBV7-2 to TRBJ2-1; weak D call: TRBD1 (7 bases). The germline gives CDR1 SGHTA, CDR2 FQGNSA. V was cut by 5 bases and J by 9 bases, with 14 bases left in between. The CDR3 extends over 13 amino acids.

This chain connects TRBV6-6 to TRBJ1-4, with D perhaps TRBD1 (5 bases). The V gene's germline CDR1 is MNHNY and CDR2 SVGAGI (reference sequence). The CDR3 is 18 amino acids. Trimming cost V 2 bases and J 1 base, with 17 bases left between them. The CDR3 reads CASSYGTGDHLTNEKLFF. The CDR3 nucleotides are TGTGCCAGCAGTTACGGGACGGGGGATCATTTAACTAATGAAAAACTGTTTTTT.

This chain joins TRBV6-2 or TRBV6-3 and TRBJ1-5; D not resolved. Trimming cost V 7 bases and J 4 bases, with 8 bases left between them. Germline V gene lookup returns CDR1 MNHEY and CDR2 SVGEGT. This CDR3 has 12 amino acids. CDR3 protein: CASTSINQPQHF. DNA for the CDR3: TGTGCCAGCACCTCCATTAATCAGCCCCAGCATTTT.

This sequence joins TRBV12-3 or TRBV12-4 and TRBJ2-1, with a tentative D call TRBD2 (6 bases). This CDR3 spans 15 amino acids. Trimming cost V 4 bases and J 5 bases, with 15 bases left between them. The CDR3 region is CASSSTRRLDNEQFF. In nucleotides, the CDR3 is TGTGCCAGCAGTTCGACTAGAAGGTTGGACAATGAGCAGTTCTTC.

The chain uses TRBV5-4 and TRBJ2-2; D possibly matches TRBD1 or TRBD2 (5 bases each). Germline V gene data show CDR1 as SGHNT and CDR2 as YYREEE (reference sequence). The CDR3 totals 15 residues. V lost 4 bases and J 0 bases, leaving 10 bases between the germline ends. In DNA, the CDR3 is TGTGCCAGCAGCCCCGAGGGGCCGAACACCGGGGAGCTGTTTTTT. It is translated as CASSPEGPNTGELFF.

This clonotype was observed a handful of times. The chain joins TRBV5-1 to TRBJ2-1, with D possibly TRBD1 on 6 matching bases. The CDR3 contains 14 residues. The germline V and J ends were trimmed by 2 bases and 7 bases, with 13 bases remaining between them. CDR1 SGHRS and CDR2 YFSETQ come from the germline V gene. CDR3 region: CASSLKGVGNEQFF. The CDR3 DNA sequence: TGCGCCAGCAGCTTAAAGGGGGTAGGAAATGAGCAGTTCTTC. The entire variable domain, with the rest obtained from reference TRBV5-1 and TRBJ2-1, is as follows: KAGVTQTPRYLIKTRGQQVTLSCSPISGHRSVSWYQQTPGQGLQFLFEYFSETQRNKGNFPGRFSGRQFSNSRSEMNVSTLELGDSALYLCASSLKGVGNEQFFGPGTRLTVL.

The V call is TRBV7-8, the J call TRBJ1-1, with D hard to call. CDR3 length: 13 residues. V was clipped by 5 bases and J by 10 bases, with 17 bases between them. Germline assignment: CDR1 SGHVS and CDR2 FQNEAQ. This CDR3 is CASSVGSNHAAFF. The CDR3 bases are TGTGCCAGCAGCGTAGGCTCTAACCATGCAGCTTTCTTT.

The rearrangement uses TRBV15 and TRBJ1-1, with TRBD1 identical over 7 bases. The CDR3 is 14 amino acids. Germline V lookup: CDR1 LNHNV, CDR2 YYDKDF (reference sequence). Germline trimming cut 2 bases from V and 7 bases from J; bases unmatched to any gene: 7. This chain's CDR3 is CATSRWSGTVEAFF. CDR3 DNA: TGTGCCACCAGCAGATGGAGTGGGACAGTTGAAGCTTTCTTT.